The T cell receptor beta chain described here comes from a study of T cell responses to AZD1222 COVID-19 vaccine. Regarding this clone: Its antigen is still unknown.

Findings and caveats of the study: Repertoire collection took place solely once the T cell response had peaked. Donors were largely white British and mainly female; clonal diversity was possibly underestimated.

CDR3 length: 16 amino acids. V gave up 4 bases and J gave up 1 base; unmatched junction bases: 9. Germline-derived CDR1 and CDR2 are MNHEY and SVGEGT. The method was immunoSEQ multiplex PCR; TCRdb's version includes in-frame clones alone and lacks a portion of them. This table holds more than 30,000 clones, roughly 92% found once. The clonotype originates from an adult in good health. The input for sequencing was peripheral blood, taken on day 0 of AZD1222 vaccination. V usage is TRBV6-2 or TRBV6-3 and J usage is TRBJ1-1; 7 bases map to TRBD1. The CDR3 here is CASSSAGGGSNTEAFF. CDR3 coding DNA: TGTGCCAGCAGTTCGGCAGGGGGGGGATCGAACACTGAAGCTTTCTTT.